This TCR beta chain was identified in a study of T cell responses to AZD1222 COVID-19 vaccine. Study at large: Second-dose recipients at about 4 or about 12 weeks were treated as one pooled group.

A remark on this clone: Its antigen remains unidentified.

Study-level findings and limits: Spike-wide vaccine-associated CD4 TCRs dominated at 160-218 and 743-854. Donors were largely white British and mainly female; clonal diversity was possibly underestimated.

This CDR3 contains 13 residues. The germline V gene encodes CDR1 SGHAT and CDR2 FQNNGV. Between the trimmed V and J ends, which lost 1 base and 3 bases, there was a span of 7 bases. Clones were read by immunoSEQ multiplex PCR, and TCRdb kept only the in-frame ones, dropping some. The sample contains approximately 170,000 clones, 80% to 95% of which appear only once. The chain is built from TRBV11-2 and TRBJ2-7, with D hard to call. This sequence was found in an adult in good health. The material sequenced was peripheral blood, taken on day 0 of AZD1222 vaccination. The DNA of the CDR3 is TGTGCCAGCAGCTTAGGAACAGACTACGAGCAGTACTTC. Protein sequence: CASSLGTDYEQYF.